The entry below gives a single T cell receptor beta chain sequence along with its context. Its antigen is unidentified. An end of the junction does not agree with germline; a read error may underlie this. These data belong to a study of cytomegalovirus exposure and HLA in healthy donors. Overall study context: Findings of an earlier analysis included around 100 million unique TCR beta sequences from some 200 million T cells.

Both 60 Vbeta primers and 13 Jbeta primers went into the PCR. Clones were read by immunoSEQ multiplex PCR, and TCRdb kept only the in-frame ones, dropping some. The data show about 150,000 clones, 79% seen once. Study observations and caveats: Productive rates of about 90% or about 30% were seen for most TCR beta V segments in an earlier analysis. Rarity held for most TCR sequences, but there were some public TCRs that occurred in many donors.

The V gene's germline CDR1 is SGHRS and CDR2 YFSETQ. CDR3 length equals 15 residues. Material: PBMCs. J is TRBJ2-7 and V is TRBV5-1, with 14 bases identical to TRBD2. This clonotype was obtained from a man aged 30-40 years in good health and CMV-seropositive. The CDR3 sequence is CASSFSGTSGRGEDF. The CDR3 nucleotides read TGCGCCAGCAGCTTTTCCGGGACTAGCGGGAGAGGGGAAGATTTC.